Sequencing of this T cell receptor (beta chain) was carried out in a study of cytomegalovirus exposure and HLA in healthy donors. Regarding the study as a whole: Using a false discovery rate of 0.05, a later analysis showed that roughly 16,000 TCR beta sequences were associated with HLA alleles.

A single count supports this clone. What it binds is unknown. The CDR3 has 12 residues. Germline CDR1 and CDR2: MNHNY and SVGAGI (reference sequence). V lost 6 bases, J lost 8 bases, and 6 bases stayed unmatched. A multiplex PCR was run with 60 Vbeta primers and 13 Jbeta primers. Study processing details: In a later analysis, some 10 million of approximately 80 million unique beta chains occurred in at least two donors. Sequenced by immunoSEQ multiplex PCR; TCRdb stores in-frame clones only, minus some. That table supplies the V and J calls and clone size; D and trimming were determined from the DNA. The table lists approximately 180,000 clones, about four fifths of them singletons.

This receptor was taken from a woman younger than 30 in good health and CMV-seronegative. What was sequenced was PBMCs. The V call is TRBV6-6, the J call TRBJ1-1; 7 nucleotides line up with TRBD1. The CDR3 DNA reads TGTGCCAGCAGCCAAAGACAGGGCGAAGCTTTCTTT. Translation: CASSQRQGEAFF.